Listed here are 17 T cell receptor beta chains from one sample, sequenced in a study of blood T cell repertoires in COVID-19. Assay: immunoSEQ multiplex PCR; the TCRdb copy retains only in-frame clones and omits some. The data show 150,000 to 200,000 clones, approximately 86% seen once. Sequencing was done on a sample of peripheral blood. Receptor source: a man in his 70s with acute or convalescent COVID-19.

The chain links TRBV3-1 (or the pseudogene TRBV3-2) to TRBJ2-3; unclear D gene. The CDR3 is 14 residues long. The V gene lost 1 base and the J gene lost 1 base, with 6 bases spanning the gap. The V gene's germline CDR1 is LGHDT and CDR2 YNNKEL (reference sequence). The CDR3: CASSQGVGTDTQYF. The CDR3 nucleotides read TGTGCCAGCAGCCAAGGAGTGGGCACAGATACGCAGTATTTT.

Only a few counts were recorded for this clone. The chain carries TRBV10-2 and TRBJ1-2; TRBD1 is a possible D gene (6 bases). There are 12 residues in the CDR3. With 10 bases removed from V and 3 bases from J, the gap between germline ends came to 12 bases. CDR1 and CDR2 from the germline V gene are WSHSY and SAAADI. This chain's CDR3 is CANPTGYYGYTF. The CDR3 DNA reads as TGCGCCAACCCGACAGGATACTATGGCTACACCTTC.

This chain links TRBV11-2 with TRBJ2-5; perhaps TRBD2 as D (7 bases). Between the trimmed V and J ends, which lost 3 bases and 5 bases, there was a span of 13 bases. The CDR3 consists of 14 residues. Germline CDR1 and CDR2: SGHAT and FQNNGV. The CDR3 protein is CASSLGTGGETQYF. CDR3 sequence (DNA): TGTGCCAGCAGCTTGGGGACGGGGGGCGAGACCCAGTACTTC.

The chain has TRBV2 and TRBJ2-2; tentative D call: TRBD1 (5 bases). The V end lost 7 bases, the J end lost 2 bases, and 11 bases lay between the germline ends. Looked up from germline, CDR1 is SNHLY and CDR2 is FYNNEI. There are 14 residues in the CDR3. The CDR3 nucleotides are TGTGCCAGCATCCCAGGGTTTAACACCGGGGAGCTGTTTTTT. Its protein is CASIPGFNTGELFF.

The chain employs TRBV14 and TRBJ2-1; TRBD2 might be the D (6 bases). Looked up from germline, CDR1 is SGHDN and CDR2 is FVKESK. V lost 4 bases and J lost 4, with 14 bases in between. The CDR3 loop spans 15 amino acids. The CDR3 region is CASSRHRDSYNEQFF. In DNA form, the CDR3 reads TGTGCCAGCAGCCGCCACCGGGACTCATACAATGAGCAGTTCTTC.

The V gene is TRBV10-3, the J gene TRBJ2-7; 11 positions match TRBD2. The junction had 6 bases not matched to a gene; V was cut back by 4 bases and J by 7 bases. The CDR3 loop spans 14 amino acids. In germline, CDR1 is ENHRY, CDR2 SYGVKD. CDR3 DNA: TGTGCCATCAGTGCCCTAGCGGGGGGTAGGGAGCAGTACTTC. As protein: CAISALAGGREQYF.

The chain combines TRBV19 with TRBJ2-6, with D possibly matching TRBD1 (5 bases). The CDR3 runs 18 residues. The germline V gene has CDR1 LNHDA and CDR2 SQIVND (reference sequence). The V end lost 0 bases, the J end lost 0 bases, and 12 bases lay between the germline ends. The CDR3 here is CASSIDATRGSGANVLTF. The CDR3 DNA sequence: TGTGCCAGTAGTATAGATGCCACAAGGGGCTCTGGGGCCAACGTCCTGACTTTC.

In this sample, this clone turned up many times. The rearrangement joins TRBV2 to TRBJ2-1, with 10 bases fitting TRBD2. V trimming: 2 bases; J trimming: 7 bases; junction bases outside the gene matches: 2. The germline gives CDR1 SNHLY, CDR2 FYNNEI. This CDR3 has 14 amino acids. CDR3 protein: CASSEQLAGNEQFF. The CDR3 bases are TGTGCCAGCAGTGAACAACTAGCGGGGAATGAGCAGTTCTTC.

This sequence joins TRBV25-1 and TRBJ1-1; D is undetermined. CDR1 is MGHDK and CDR2 is SYGVNS in the germline V gene. This CDR3 region has 14 residues. With 3 bases removed from V and 2 bases from J, the gap between germline ends came to 10 bases. The CDR3 region is CASSDPGKNTEAFF. The CDR3 DNA sequence: TGTGCCAGCAGTGATCCGGGAAAAAACACTGAAGCTTTCTTT.

This chain links TRBV10-3 with TRBJ2-7, with a tentative D call TRBD2 (6 bases). Germline V gives CDR1 ENHRY, CDR2 SYGVKD. The CDR3 runs to 12 residues. Between the trimmed V and J ends, which lost 6 bases and 6 bases, there was a span of 12 bases. The CDR3 DNA reads TGTGCCATCAGCCCGGAGCGGGCCGAGCAGTACTTC. Translation: CAISPERAEQYF.

CDR3 sequence reads: CASSLVTETENSPLHF. The CDR3, as DNA: TGCGCCAGCAGCTTGGTCACTGAGACAGAAAATTCACCCCTCCACTTT. The chain has TRBV5-1 and TRBJ1-6; D perhaps matches TRBD1 (5 bases). The CDR3 runs 16 residues. V shed 0 bases and J shed 7 bases, with 14 bases lying between them. Germline V gives CDR1 SGHRS, CDR2 YFSETQ.

The genes are TRBV28 and TRBJ2-2, with 10 bases fitting TRBD2. This CDR3 is built from 16 residues. After removal of 2 bases from V and 6 bases from J, the junction contained 6 bases not matched to a gene. The germline V gene encodes CDR1 MDHEN and CDR2 SYDVKM. The CDR3 DNA is TGTGCCAGCAGTTTAAGGAGAGCGGGAGGGGCCGGGGAGCTGTTTTTT. Its protein is CASSLRRAGGAGELFF.

CDR3 DNA: TGTGCCAGCAGCTTAGGGACAGGGTCTTACAATGAGCAGTTCTTC. Its translation: CASSLGTGSYNEQFF. This chain links TRBV11-3 with TRBJ2-1; TRBD1 matches at 8 bases. The ends lost 1 base at V and 4 bases at J; junction bases unmatched: 3. The CDR3 consists of 15 residues. Germline lookup yields CDR1 SGHNT and CDR2 YENEEA.

This chain joins TRBV5-1 and TRBJ1-6; D is perhaps TRBD1 (5 bases). Germline loops: CDR1 SGHRS, CDR2 YFSETQ. This CDR3 is built from 14 residues. Trimming removed 2 bases from V and 8 bases from J, with 11 bases in between. As DNA, the CDR3 is TGCGCCAGCAGCTTAGGCGAAGGGGATTCACCCCTCCACTTT. Its protein product is CASSLGEGDSPLHF.

This clone was recorded only once. The rearrangement links TRBV11-3 to TRBJ2-2, with 11 bases that match TRBD1. Per the germline V gene, CDR1 is SGHNT and CDR2 is YENEEA. The CDR3 covers 14 residues. Trimming cost V 8 bases and J 5 bases; bases outside gene matches: 4. The CDR3 reads CASEDRGRTGELFF. Written as DNA, the CDR3 is TGTGCCAGCGAGGACAGGGGGCGGACCGGGGAGCTGTTTTTT.

The CDR3 region has the DNA TGTGCCAGCAGTCATACAGGGGGCAGGATCTATGAGCAGTTCTTC. Its protein is CASSHTGGRIYEQFF. This rearrangement joins TRBV9 to TRBJ2-1; 9 bases map to TRBD1. CDR1 and CDR2 (germline): SGDLS, YYNGEE. There are 15 residues in the CDR3. V trimming: 5 bases; J trimming: 8 bases; junction bases outside the gene matches: 11.

The chain joins TRBV19 to TRBJ1-4; D is ambiguous. The CDR3 has 14 residues. The germline V and J ends were trimmed by 6 bases and 4 bases, with 12 bases remaining between them. Germline V gene sequence: CDR1 LNHDA, CDR2 SQIVND (reference sequence). CDR3 nucleotide sequence: TGTGCCAGTAGCCCCCAGGCGAGTAATGAAAAACTGTTTTTT. Translation gives CASSPQASNEKLFF.